This TCR beta chain appears in the sequencing data of a study of blood T cell repertoires in COVID-19. Study details: From T cells, B-cell-depleted T cells, or PBMCs came the material, which was cDNA or gDNA.

In the original workflow: Reference gene primer amplification gave estimated nucleated cell counts. Here immunoSEQ multiplex PCR was the method, and the copy in TCRdb shows in-frame clones only, minus some. V and J calls plus clone size are reproduced from that table; the DNA served to infer D and trimming. The repertoire holds more than 150,000 clones, with about 86% as singletons. V shed 6 bases, J shed 1 base, and the junction held 8 bases outside the gene matches. The CDR3 runs 16 residues. Germline assignment: CDR1 MDHEN and CDR2 SYDVKM. The chain couples TRBV28 to TRBJ2-7, with 11 nucleotides matching TRBD2. This clonotype was obtained from a man between 70 and 80 years old with active or convalescent COVID-19. Sample: peripheral blood. Here the CDR3 reads CASSPLGTSGSYEQYF. CDR3 DNA: TGTGCCAGCAGCCCGCTAGGGACTAGCGGTTCCTACGAGCAGTACTTC.